This T cell receptor beta chain was sequenced for a study of radiation and T cells in renal cell carcinoma. Data came from immunoSEQ multiplex PCR; TCRdb stores just in-frame clones and leaves some out. The table has about 120,000 clones, 75% to 85% seen once. V lost 3 bases to trimming and J lost 5 bases, with 13 bases between them. Germline loops: CDR1 LGHNA, CDR2 YNFKEQ. This CDR3 is built from 15 residues. This sample's time point: blood 2 weeks post-SBRT. As for treatment: 15 Gy SBRT to primary tumor, nephrectomy 4 weeks later. Clear cell pathology was present in this patient's renal cell carcinoma.

This specimen was blood, taken from a patient whose treatment included radiotherapy and nephrectomy. The clonotype was recovered from a woman aged 55-70 years with renal cell carcinoma. The V and J genes are TRBV4-2 and TRBJ2-2; D not resolved. CDR3 amino acids: CASSHGRPSTGELFF. DNA of the CDR3: TGTGCCAGCAGCCACGGCCGACCCTCAACCGGGGAGCTGTTTTTT.